Here is one T cell receptor beta chain with its context. Its antigen is undetermined. Germline values: CDR1 MNHEY, CDR2 SVGAGI. V lost 6 bases, J lost 1 base, and 12 bases lay in between. The CDR3 has 14 residues. The PCR was carried out with 60 Vbeta primers and 13 Jbeta primers. Assay used: immunoSEQ multiplex PCR; TCRdb lists only in-frame clones, some missing. The sample shows about 280,000 clones, around 90% of them seen only once. The record originates from a study of cytomegalovirus exposure and HLA in healthy donors. Study findings and constraints: No immune exposure information besides CMV serostatus was available.

The sequencing sample was made of PBMCs. V usage is TRBV6-5 and J usage is TRBJ1-1; maybe TRBD1 (6 bases). The sequence came from a woman aged 18-35 years in good health and CMV-seronegative. The CDR3 here is CASSRGQKNTEAFF. CDR3 nucleotides: TGTGCCAGCAGCCGAGGACAGAAGAACACTGAAGCTTTCTTT.